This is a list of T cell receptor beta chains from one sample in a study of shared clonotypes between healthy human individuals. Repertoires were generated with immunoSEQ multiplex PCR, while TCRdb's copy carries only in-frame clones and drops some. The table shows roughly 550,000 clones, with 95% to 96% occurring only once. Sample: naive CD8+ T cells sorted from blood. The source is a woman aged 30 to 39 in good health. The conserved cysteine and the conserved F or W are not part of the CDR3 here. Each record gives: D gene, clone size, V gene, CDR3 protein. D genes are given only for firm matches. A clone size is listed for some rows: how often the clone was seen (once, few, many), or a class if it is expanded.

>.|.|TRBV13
ASSSTAGRQTQY
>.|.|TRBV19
ASNHGYLSWDTGELF
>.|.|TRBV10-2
ASSTDGWMNTEAF
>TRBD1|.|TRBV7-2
ASSSTGGTGNTIY
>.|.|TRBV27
ATKGVPGNTIY
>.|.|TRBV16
ASTTWGDEQF
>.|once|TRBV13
ASSSQGSDQPQH
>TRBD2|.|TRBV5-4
ASTTSGSYEQF
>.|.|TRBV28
ASSDRLSNQPQH
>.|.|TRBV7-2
ASSLQTTYGVALY
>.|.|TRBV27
ASTSGAGSLSPLH
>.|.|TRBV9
ASSVREVADTQY
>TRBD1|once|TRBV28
ASSFRGTGVYEQY
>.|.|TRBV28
ASSFGEARGEQY
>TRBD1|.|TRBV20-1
SAGTAYEQY
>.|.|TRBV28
ASRNGPQGETQY
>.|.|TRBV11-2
ASSLGSEAF
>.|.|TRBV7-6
ASSSLGRGDTEAF
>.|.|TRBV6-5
ASSKREGPHEQY
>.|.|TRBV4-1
ASSHYWGAITNEKLF
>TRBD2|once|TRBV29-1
SVDLGGASEQY
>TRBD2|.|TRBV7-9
ASSLGGLAGTNTGELF
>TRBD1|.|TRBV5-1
ASSQDRGDHEQY
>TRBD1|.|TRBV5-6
ASSTRRDRGFIDGYT
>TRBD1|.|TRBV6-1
ASRQGSSYEQY
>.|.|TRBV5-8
ASSLSVSNQPQH
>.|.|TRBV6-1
ASSEIDYRGETQY
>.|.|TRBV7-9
ASSTGGVAYDGYT
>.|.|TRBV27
ASSRLGDDIQY
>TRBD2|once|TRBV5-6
ASSLSTSGFYEQY
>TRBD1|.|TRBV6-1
AIQTGGYSNQPQH
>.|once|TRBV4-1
ASSHSNRGDEQF
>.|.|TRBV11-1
ASSLADATYSGNTIY
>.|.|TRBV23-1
ASSQLKDSRMGNEQF
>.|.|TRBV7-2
ASSRLMQGTNTGELF
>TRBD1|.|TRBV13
ASSSEGAYEQY
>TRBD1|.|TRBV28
ASSQDRVSGPNYGYT
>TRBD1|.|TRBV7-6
ASSPTWGGQGVATDTQY
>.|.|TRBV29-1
SGDPLSETEAF
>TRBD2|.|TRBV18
ASSPGLAGDLTDTQY
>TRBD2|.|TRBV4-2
ASSQDTSGTYEQY
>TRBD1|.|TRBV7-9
ASSRGQGEDEQY
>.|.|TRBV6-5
ASSYARNTEAF
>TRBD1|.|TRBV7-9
ASSSDRDTEAF
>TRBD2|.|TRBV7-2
ASSVRDYDVTQY
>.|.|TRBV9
ASSVTDSSGSPLH
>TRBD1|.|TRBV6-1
ASSEIVTGTNEKLF
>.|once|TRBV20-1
SARVGETQY
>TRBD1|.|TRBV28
ASRYYTGGTEAF
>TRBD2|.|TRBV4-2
ASSQDGETSYSTYEQY
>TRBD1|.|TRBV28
ASSSQGNSNQPQH
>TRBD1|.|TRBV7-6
ASSSQGADTQY
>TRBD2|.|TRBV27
ASSLSGSSNEQF
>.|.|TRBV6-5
ASSYRGTPGEQY